The present TCR beta chain was sequenced within a study of cytomegalovirus exposure and HLA in healthy donors. About the study: From donors who were HLA-typed, an early data release held approximately 91 million unique TCRs.

Researchers ran the PCR with 60 Vbeta and 13 Jbeta primers. As processed by the authors: A later analysis tallied roughly 77 million unique TCR beta chains, approximately 10 million of them shared. Some clones are missing from TCRdb's copy, which holds only in-frame ones; the method was immunoSEQ multiplex PCR. V, J and clone size reflect that table, while D and trimming were determined from the DNA. Of fewer than 35,000 clones in the sample, just under 90% were seen once. There are 15 residues in the CDR3. The study, taken as a whole, reports: Productive rates of about 87% or about 30% were seen for most TCR beta V segments in an earlier analysis.

Note on this clone: Its specificity is unknown.

Healthy bone marrow donors made up the donor group. V is TRBV21-1 and J is TRBJ1-3; TRBD1 is the table's D call and was not checked against the DNA. TRBV21-1 counts as a pseudogene. The origin of this receptor is a boy aged 5-17 years in good health and CMV-seronegative. Sequences were obtained from PBMCs. This chain's CDR3 is CASRSTGSSGNTIYF. In DNA form, the CDR3 reads TGTGCCAGCAGGTCCACAGGGAGCTCTGGAAACACCATATATTTT.